This TCR beta chain was identified in a study of glioma-infiltrating T cells after dendritic cell vaccination. The V end was cut by 0 bases, the J end by 6 bases, with 15 bases between. The CDR3 sequence is 15 residues long. CDR1 SGDLS and CDR2 YYNGEE come from the germline V gene. As for time point: after dendritic cell vaccination, including at tumor progression/relapse. PBMC sampling occurred before vaccination, two weeks after the third dose, and at progression. Clones were sequenced by immunoSEQ multiplex PCR, and TCRdb holds only the in-frame ones, with some missing. Of roughly 62,000 clones listed, around 85% were seen once; the top ten hold about a sixth. The table lists this clone with a count of one.

The chain links TRBV9 to TRBJ1-1; the D gene is possibly TRBD1 (5 bases). This material consisted of blood, taken after dendritic cell vaccination. This sequence originates from a human donor with glioblastoma. The CDR3 sequence: CASSVGVGAKAEAFF. CDR3 nucleotides: TGTGCCAGCAGCGTAGGGGTAGGGGCTAAGGCTGAAGCTTTCTTT.